The 18 T cell receptor beta chains below come from one sample, sequenced in a study of radiation and T cells in renal cell carcinoma. Time point meaning: baseline pretreatment blood. Sample treatment: 15 Gy SBRT to primary tumor, nephrectomy 4 weeks later. TCRdb keeps only in-frame clones here, not all; method: immunoSEQ multiplex PCR. The sample contains 120,000 to 150,000 clones, 75% to 90% of which appear only once. The source material was blood, sampled from a patient whose treatment included radiotherapy and nephrectomy. These receptors were obtained from a woman aged 50 to 60 with renal cell carcinoma.

This clone was seen only a few times. The chain carries TRBV7-8 and TRBJ1-5; D is unresolved. Germline CDR1 is SGHVS and CDR2 is FQNEAQ. Trimming shortened V by 8 bases and J by 4 bases, and 12 bases separated the two germline ends. This CDR3 contains 13 residues. The CDR3 is CASRRAWNQPQHF. CDR3 DNA: TGTGCCAGCCGTCGGGCTTGGAATCAGCCCCAGCATTTT.

The V call is TRBV5-5, the J call TRBJ1-2, with D unresolved. The CDR3 sequence is 14 residues long. In germline, CDR1 is SGHKS, CDR2 YYEKEE (reference sequence). Trimming stripped 2 bases from V and 4 bases from J, with 12 bases between. CDR3 protein: CASSLGGVIYGYTF. CDR3 in DNA: TGTGCCAGCAGCTTAGGTGGGGTGATCTATGGCTACACCTTC.

This clone was seen a single time. The rearrangement links TRBV7-2 to TRBJ2-5; D gene unclear. The germline gives CDR1 SGHTA, CDR2 FQGNSA. Trimming removed 5 bases at V and 5 bases at J, with 6 bases between. This CDR3 is built from 11 residues. CDR3 loop: CASSPVETQYF. The CDR3 nucleotides read TGTGCCAGCAGCCCCGTGGAGACCCAGTACTTC.

This chain joins TRBV6-5 and TRBJ2-5; D unresolved. Between the trimmed V and J ends, which lost 6 bases and 1 base, there was a span of 9 bases. Germline loops: CDR1 MNHEY, CDR2 SVGAGI. The CDR3 has 13 residues. The CDR3 loop reads CASRKGAQETQYF. Written as DNA, the CDR3 is TGTGCCAGCAGAAAGGGCGCCCAAGAGACCCAGTACTTC.

This sequence joins TRBV18 and TRBJ1-2, with D uncertain. The CDR3 sequence is 14 residues long. V lost 3 bases, J lost 8 bases, and 16 bases lay in between. Germline CDR1 and CDR2: KGHSH and LQKENI. Here the CDR3 DNA reads TGTGCCAGCTCACCGCCGGGATTCCCTGTGGGCTACACCTTC. Its translation is CASSPPGFPVGYTF. Full variable domain (remainder filled in from reference TRBV18 and TRBJ1-2): NAGVMQNPRHLVRRRGQEARLRCSPMKGHSHVYWYRQLPEEGLKFMVYLQKENIIDESGMPKERFSAEFPKEGPSILRIQQVVRGDSAAYFCASSPPGFPVGYTFGSGTRLTVV.

This clone was picked up one time. The chain employs TRBV7-9 and TRBJ1-3, with TRBD1 as a possible D gene (5 bases). CDR1 SEHNR and CDR2 FQNEAQ come from the germline V gene (reference sequence). V was clipped by 7 bases and J by 0 bases, with 10 bases between them. The CDR3 is 14 residues long. The CDR3 region is CASITGNSGNTIYF. In DNA form, the CDR3 reads TGTGCCAGCATCACAGGCAACTCTGGAAACACCATATATTTT.

This rearrangement joins TRBV7-9 to TRBJ2-7, with 9 nucleotides matching TRBD1. The V and J ends lost 8 bases and 6 bases, in that order; junction bases with no gene match: 11. Germline assignment: CDR1 SEHNR and CDR2 FQNEAQ (reference sequence). The CDR3 is 14 residues long. CDR3 loop: CASGRQGVTIEQYF. CDR3 sequence (DNA): TGTGCCAGCGGACGACAGGGGGTAACCATCGAGCAGTACTTC.

This sequence joins TRBV5-6 and TRBJ1-2; the D gene is possibly TRBD1 (6 bases). The CDR3 has 15 residues. V lost 0 bases and J lost 3, with 12 bases in between. Germline-derived CDR1 and CDR2 are SGHDT and YYEEEE. DNA for the CDR3: TGTGCCAGCAGCTTGGGAGGGGGGACCGACTATGGCTACACCTTC. Amino acids: CASSLGGGTDYGYTF.

The rearrangement links TRBV6-5 to TRBJ2-3, with TRBD2 matching over 12 bases. The CDR3 is made up of 15 amino acids. Germline assignment: CDR1 MNHEY and CDR2 SVGAGI. V gave up 6 bases and J gave up 11 bases; unmatched junction bases: 12. CDR3: CASSRPSGGGWVQYF. In DNA, the CDR3 is TGTGCCAGCAGCCGCCCTAGCGGGGGGGGTTGGGTGCAGTATTTT.

CDR3 DNA sequence: TGTGCCAGCAGCTCTCGGGCCAACATGAACACTGAAGCTTTCTTT. This sequence encodes CASSSRANMNTEAFF. V gene TRBV9 combines with J gene TRBJ1-1; D is ambiguous. V dropped 4 bases and J dropped 0 bases, with 13 bases sitting between them. Germline lookup yields CDR1 SGDLS and CDR2 YYNGEE. The CDR3 totals 15 residues.

The chain recombines TRBV30 with TRBJ2-7, with D unclear. Trimming stripped 3 bases from V and 5 bases from J, with 17 bases between. In germline, CDR1 is GTSNPN, CDR2 SVGIG (reference sequence). The CDR3 is 14 amino acids. The CDR3 DNA reads as TGTGCCTGGAGCCCCAGTCCTTCGTCGGACGAGCAGTACTTC. Amino acids: CAWSPSPSSDEQYF. Drawing the rest from reference TRBV30 and TRBJ2-7, the complete variable domain is SQTIHQWPATLVQPVGSPLSLECTVEGTSNPNLYWYRQAAGRGLQLLFYSVGIGQISSEVPQNLSASRPQDRQFILSSKKLLLSDSGFYLCAWSPSPSSDEQYFGPGTRLTVT.

The chain joins TRBV30 to TRBJ1-2; D may be TRBD1 (5 bases). CDR3 size: 14 residues. CDR1 and CDR2 (germline): GTSNPN, SVGIG (reference sequence). Between the trimmed V and J ends, which lost 4 bases and 5 bases, there was a span of 17 bases. The CDR3 nucleotides are TGTGCCTGGAAAATCCCCACAGGAGGATATGGCTACACCTTC. It codes for CAWKIPTGGYGYTF.

This chain joins TRBV5-4 and TRBJ1-2, with a weak D call TRBD1 (5 bases). V was shortened by 4 bases and J by 4 bases, with 8 bases between the two germline ends. CDR3 length: 12 residues. CDR1 and CDR2 from the germline V gene are SGHNT and YYREEE (reference sequence). The CDR3, as DNA: TGTGCCAGCAGCACGGACATCTATGGCTACACCTTC. Translation: CASSTDIYGYTF.

This chain connects TRBV19 to TRBJ1-5, with D possibly matching TRBD1 (6 bases). Germline CDR1 and CDR2: LNHDA and SQIVND (reference sequence). The CDR3 sequence is 18 residues long. Deletions cut 3 bases from V and 3 bases from J, with 21 bases between. CDR3 in DNA: TGTGCCAGTAGTATTGAGGGGGGGAGCGGACCGGACAATCAGCCCCAGCATTTT. The encoded protein is CASSIEGGSGPDNQPQHF. The full variable domain, its missing parts supplied by reference TRBV19 and TRBJ1-5, is DGGITQSPKYLFRKEGQNVTLSCEQNLNHDAMYWYRQDPGQGLRLIYYSQIVNDFQKGDIAEGYSVSREKKESFPLTVTSAQKNPTAFYLCASSIEGGSGPDNQPQHFGDGTRLSIL.

The CDR3 region has the DNA TGTGCCTGGAGGGCGCCGAGGGCTGAAGCTTTCTTT. This translates into CAWRAPRAEAFF. This sequence joins TRBV30 and TRBJ1-1; no firm D call. V lost 3 bases, J lost 6 bases, and 11 bases lay in between. Germline CDR1 reads GTSNPN; CDR2 reads SVGIG (reference sequence). The CDR3 consists of 12 residues.

The V gene is TRBV4-1, the J gene TRBJ2-7; no firm D call. The germline gives CDR1 MGHRA, CDR2 YSYEKL. V lost 0 bases, J lost 2 bases, and 11 bases lay in between. The CDR3 length is 15 residues. For the CDR3, the DNA is TGCGCCAGCAGCCAAGATAATTTAGGAGCCTACGAGCAGTACTTC. Its protein is CASSQDNLGAYEQYF.

The gene calls are TRBV15 and TRBJ2-7, with D unresolved. CDR1 and CDR2 (germline): LNHNV, YYDKDF (reference sequence). The CDR3 runs to 14 residues. V was shortened by 5 bases and J by 5 bases, with 16 bases between the two germline ends. The CDR3 loop is CATSALAEIHEQYF. In nucleotides, the CDR3 is TGTGCCACCAGCGCCCTTGCGGAAATCCACGAGCAGTACTTC.

This clone occurred many times. The CDR3 DNA is TGCGCCAGCAGCTTGCGAGAGACCCAGTACTTC. Translating gives CASSLRETQYF. J is TRBJ2-5 and V is TRBV5-1; D ambiguous. Germline values: CDR1 SGHRS, CDR2 YFSETQ. The CDR3 totals 11 residues. Trimming cost V 1 base and J 4 bases, with 2 bases left between them.